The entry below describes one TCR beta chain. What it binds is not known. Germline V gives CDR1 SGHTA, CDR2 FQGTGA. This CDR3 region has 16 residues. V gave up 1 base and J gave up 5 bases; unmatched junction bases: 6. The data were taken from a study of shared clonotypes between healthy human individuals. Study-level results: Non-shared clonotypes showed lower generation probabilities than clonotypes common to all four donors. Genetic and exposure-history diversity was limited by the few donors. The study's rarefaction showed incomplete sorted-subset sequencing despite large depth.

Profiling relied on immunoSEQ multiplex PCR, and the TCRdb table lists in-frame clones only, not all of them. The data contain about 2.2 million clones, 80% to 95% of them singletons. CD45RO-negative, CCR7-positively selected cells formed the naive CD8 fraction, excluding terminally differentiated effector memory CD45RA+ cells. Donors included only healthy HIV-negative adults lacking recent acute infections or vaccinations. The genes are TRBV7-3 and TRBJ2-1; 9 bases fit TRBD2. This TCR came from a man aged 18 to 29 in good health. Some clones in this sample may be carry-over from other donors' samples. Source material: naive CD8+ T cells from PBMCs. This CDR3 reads CASSLNGGRDNNEQFF. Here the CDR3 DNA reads TGTGCCAGCAGCTTAAACGGCGGGAGGGATAACAATGAGCAGTTCTTC.